This T cell receptor beta chain originates from a study of T cell responses to AZD1222 COVID-19 vaccine (TCRdb year 2021). Regarding the complete study: A total of about 240 trial participants underwent TCR sequencing, of whom some 210 received two doses of AZD1222 and some 25 received two doses of the MenACWY control vaccine. Trial participants were enrolled by age into subgroups of 18-55, 56-69 and 70-plus years, and around 150, 29 and 61 TCR-sequenced participants, respectively, were included in these subgroups. On the study overall, not on this receptor specifically: Conclusions about previously exposed vaccinees are limited because only a handful of AZD1222 recipients were SARS-CoV-2 seropositive at baseline. Reportedly, almost half of the unique spike-specific TCRs recognized epitopes lying outside the regions that are mutated in the B.1.351 and B.1.1.7 variants. The whole spike protein was spanned by vaccine-associated CD4 TCRs, and dominant responses were seen in regions 160-218 and 743-854. Because no day 14 peak-response samples were available, the repertoires could be characterized only after the peak T cell response. Participants were mostly white British, with more females than males. The authors suggested clonal diversity may have been underestimated. Spike-specific TCR breadth and depth rose significantly after two AZD1222 doses compared with day 0 and with MenACWY recipients. The 56-69-year group was small, and its depth increase did not reach significance, likely because of low power.

As regards this clone: This receptor's antigen is unknown. The sample holds no much larger clone one base away, and base qualities are not on file.

The time point label for this specimen denotes: about 28 days (+/-7) after the second vaccine dose. AZD1222 recipients with second doses at about 4 weeks or about 12 weeks were pooled, because spike-specific TCR depth and breadth did not differ between schedules. Samples from vaccinated people were obtained from the UK trials COV001 and COV002, which included a single-blind randomized controlled phase 2/3 trial of AZD1222 (ChAdOx1 nCoV-19) in healthy adults. Trial participant PBMC samples were collected at day 0 and day 28 after the second dose for TCRbeta chain sequencing. CDR1 and CDR2 (SNHLY, FYNNEI) derive from the germline V gene. From its cysteine to its phenylalanine, the CDR3 spans 14 amino acids. CDR3 DNA is the only sequence kept; it has 42 bases, read in frame from the first base. V and J lose 5 bases and 4 bases, and a span of 11 bases separates them. The CDR3 regions of human TCRbeta chains were analyzed by immunosequencing. From the authors' description of their analysis: TCRs in the repertoires were matched against a reference library of SARS-CoV-2-specific TCRs that had been generated with the MIRA antigen-specificity platform. Breadth was defined as the fraction of unique TCRs that were SARS-CoV-2-associated. Depth was defined as the fraction of total T cells that were SARS-CoV-2-associated. Each spike-specific TCR was assigned to its reactive spike region and to a CD4 or CD8 class using the MIRA data. Log10-transformed breadth and depth values were compared by one-way ANOVA with Sidak's multiple comparisons tests. TCRdb took this table from immuneACCESS and kept in-frame rearrangements with V and J called. Such tables lack part of the clones; where checked against another copy, unresolved V genes explain under half of the gap, and the rest is unexplained. That table supplies the V and J calls and clone size; D and trimming were determined from the DNA. The sample has 91,000 or so clones on record, about 90% of them singletons. The top ten hold roughly 3% of the sample.

The chain uses TRBV2 and TRBJ2-2, with the D gene too uncertain to name. The sample here was peripheral blood, taken 28 days after the second AZD1222 dose. This sequence originates from an adult who received the AZD1222 COVID-19 vaccine. The sequenced DNA is TGTGCCAGCAGTCCCCAGGAGTTCACCGGGGAGCTGTTTTTT. Its protein is CASSPQEFTGELFF.